Below, 25 T cell receptor beta chains from the same sample are listed, as sequenced in a study of cytomegalovirus exposure and HLA in healthy donors. The PCR used 60 Vbeta and 13 Jbeta primers. Using immunoSEQ multiplex PCR, the repertoire was profiled, and TCRdb retains in-frame clones only, with some absent. The sample yields tens of thousands of clones, about 79% seen once. The sequenced material came from PBMCs. The receptors come from a man in his 70s in good health and CMV-seropositive.

The genes are TRBV2 and TRBJ1-1, with 11 bases fitting TRBD1. The junction had 4 bases not matched to a gene; V was cut back by 6 bases and J by 4 bases. The CDR3 is made up of 14 amino acids. From germline, CDR1 is SNHLY and CDR2 FYNNEI. The CDR3, as DNA: TGTGCCAGCAGGGGGACAGGGGGTTTCACTGAAGCTTTCTTT. Encoded protein: CASRGTGGFTEAFF.

The CDR3 coding sequence is TGCGCCAGCAGCCAAGATGGTGGACAGGGCACAGATACGCAGTATTTT. It translates to CASSQDGGQGTDTQYF. This chain joins TRBV4-1 and TRBJ2-3; TRBD1 matches 7 bases. The length of the CDR3 is 16 residues. J gave up 1 base and V 0 bases, and 4 bases lay outside the gene matches. In germline, CDR1 is MGHRA, CDR2 YSYEKL.

This chain's CDR3 is CAISEGDFNYGYTF. In nucleotides, the CDR3 is TGTGCCATCAGTGAAGGAGATTTTAACTATGGCTACACCTTC. The chain joins TRBV10-3 to TRBJ1-2; D gene ambiguous. Trimming removed 3 bases from V and 1 base from J, with 9 bases in between. This CDR3 region has 14 residues. The germline V gene encodes CDR1 ENHRY and CDR2 SYGVKD.

The chain is built from TRBV4-2 and TRBJ2-6; TRBD1 is a possible D gene (7 bases). The CDR3 is 17 residues long. Germline assignment: CDR1 LGHNA and CDR2 YNFKEQ. Trimming took 5 bases from V and 2 from J, leaving 16 bases between them. The CDR3 reads CASSEAEGATGANVLTF. The CDR3 coding sequence is TGTGCCAGCAGCGAAGCGGAGGGGGCAACTGGGGCCAACGTCCTGACTTTC.

The V and J genes are TRBV2 and TRBJ1-2; D perhaps matches TRBD1 (5 bases). V lost 8 bases and J 8 bases, leaving 18 bases between the germline ends. In germline, CDR1 is SNHLY, CDR2 FYNNEI. CDR3 length: 13 residues. The CDR3 loop is CASARRGEEGYTF. The DNA of the CDR3 is TGTGCCAGCGCAAGGAGGGGAGAGGAGGGCTACACCTTC.

This sequence joins TRBV7-2 and TRBJ2-3; D is possibly TRBD1 (6 bases). The V end lost 1 base, the J end lost 6 bases, and 14 bases lay between the germline ends. Germline V CDR1 and CDR2: SGHTA, FQGNSA. This CDR3 spans 15 amino acids. Here the CDR3 reads CASSLVPGVVDTQYF. CDR3 DNA sequence: TGTGCCAGCAGCTTAGTCCCAGGGGTGGTGGATACGCAGTATTTT.

The chain joins TRBV2 to TRBJ1-2, with D perhaps matching TRBD1 (6 bases). Trimming cost V 6 bases and J 5 bases, with 19 bases left between them. This CDR3 is built from 15 residues. Germline V gene data show CDR1 as SNHLY and CDR2 as FYNNEI. The CDR3 protein is CASSRTPGQIYGYTF. DNA for the CDR3: TGTGCCAGCAGCCGAACCCCCGGACAGATTTATGGCTACACCTTC.

V gene TRBV5-1 combines with J gene TRBJ2-7, with D maybe TRBD1 (5 bases). Germline V gene sequence: CDR1 SGHRS, CDR2 YFSETQ. CDR3 length: 13 residues. V was pared by 7 bases and J by 0 bases, with 11 bases between. The DNA for the CDR3 is TGCGCCAGCTCCTGGACATTCTCCTACGAGCAGTACTTC. Translation: CASSWTFSYEQYF.

The chain employs TRBV27 and TRBJ1-2; D remains ambiguous. With 0 bases removed from V and 2 bases from J, the gap between germline ends came to 7 bases. Germline V CDR1 and CDR2: MNHEY, SMNVEV (reference sequence). This CDR3 spans 14 amino acids. As DNA, the CDR3 is TGTGCCAGCAGTTTATCGAGAGGGAACTATGGCTACACCTTC. This codes for CASSLSRGNYGYTF.

The chain joins TRBV5-1 to TRBJ2-5; D unclear. Germline V CDR1 and CDR2: SGHRS, YFSETQ. V was pared by 1 base and J by 2 bases, with 12 bases between. The CDR3 has 15 amino acids. The CDR3 region has the DNA TGCGCCAGCAGCTTGTGGGCTGGCCTACAAGAGACCCAGTACTTC. This sequence encodes CASSLWAGLQETQYF.

The rearrangement links TRBV29-1 to TRBJ2-7; no clear D. Germline V CDR1 and CDR2: SQVTM, ANQGSEA. V was clipped by 4 bases and J by 2 bases, with 12 bases between them. The CDR3 is 13 residues long. This CDR3 reads CSVAPGPPYEQYF. The CDR3 nucleotides are TGCAGCGTTGCCCCGGGTCCTCCCTACGAGCAGTACTTC.

This clone was seen only a few times. This rearrangement joins TRBV7-9 to TRBJ2-7, with no clear D. V dropped 6 bases and J dropped 4 bases, with 10 bases sitting between them. This CDR3 is 12 amino acids long. CDR1 is SEHNR and CDR2 is FQNEAQ in the germline V gene (reference sequence). The CDR3 sequence is CASSFQVYEQYF. Here the CDR3 DNA reads TGTGCCAGCAGTTTTCAGGTATACGAGCAGTACTTC.

The chain carries TRBV5-1 and TRBJ2-5; D gene unclear. The V end lost 4 bases, the J end lost 5 bases, and 12 bases lay between the germline ends. In germline, CDR1 is SGHRS, CDR2 YFSETQ. This CDR3 has 13 residues. CDR3 sequence: CASSNALEETQYF. The CDR3 DNA reads TGCGCCAGCAGCAATGCCCTGGAGGAGACCCAGTACTTC.

The CDR3: CASSLALGADTQYF. DNA of the CDR3: TGTGCCAGCAGCTTAGCCCTGGGCGCAGATACGCAGTATTTT. V and J are TRBV7-9 and TRBJ2-3; D is undetermined. Trimming shortened V by 0 bases and J by 4 bases, and 8 bases separated the two germline ends. In germline, CDR1 is SEHNR, CDR2 FQNEAQ (reference sequence). The CDR3 runs 14 residues.

Only one count was recorded for this clone. The chain recombines TRBV30 with TRBJ1-5; D perhaps matches TRBD1 (6 bases). Trimming left V 2 bases short and J 6 bases short, with 17 bases between. Germline values: CDR1 GTSNPN, CDR2 SVGIG (reference sequence). This CDR3 spans 15 amino acids. The CDR3 nucleotides read TGTGCCTGGAGTCTATCCTCAGGGGCGGGTCAGCCCCAGCATTTT. This encodes CAWSLSSGAGQPQHF. The entire variable domain, with the rest obtained from reference TRBV30 and TRBJ1-5, is as follows: SQTIHQWPATLVQPVGSPLSLECTVEGTSNPNLYWYRQAAGRGLQLLFYSVGIGQISSEVPQNLSASRPQDRQFILSSKKLLLSDSGFYLCAWSLSSGAGQPQHFGDGTRLSIL.

Judged by abundance, this clone is medium-sized. V and J are TRBV10-1 and TRBJ1-2; perhaps TRBD1 as D (6 bases). This CDR3 has 15 residues. V was shortened by 8 bases and J by 2 bases, with 18 bases between the two germline ends. Germline CDR1 WNHNN, CDR2 SYGVQD (reference sequence). CDR3 in amino acids: CASRTVVHKNYGYTF. The CDR3, as DNA: TGCGCCAGCCGGACAGTCGTACATAAGAACTATGGCTACACCTTC.

This clone is a singleton in its sample. The gene calls are TRBV19 and TRBJ2-7, with TRBD2 identical over 15 bases. CDR3 length equals 13 residues. CDR1 and CDR2 (germline): LNHDA, SQIVND (reference sequence). The CDR3 sequence: CATGLAGGYEQYF. CDR3 bases: TGTGCTACGGGACTAGCGGGGGGTTACGAGCAGTACTTC.

This sequence joins TRBV7-2 and TRBJ2-1, with TRBD2 identical over 7 bases. Trimming at V came to 3 bases and at J to 9 bases, leaving 8 bases not matched to a gene. The germline V gene encodes CDR1 SGHTA and CDR2 FQGNSA. The CDR3 totals 14 residues. The CDR3 protein is CASSFGGRVIEQFF. In DNA form, the CDR3 reads TGTGCCAGCAGCTTCGGGGGGAGGGTGATTGAGCAGTTCTTC.

The chain couples TRBV7-8 to TRBJ2-7, with TRBD2 matching over 14 bases. This CDR3 is built from 17 residues. The V and J ends lost 1 base and 6 bases, in that order; junction bases with no gene match: 8. CDR1 and CDR2 from the germline V gene are SGHVS and FQNEAQ. The CDR3 reads CASSLVGLAGGKGEQYF. In DNA, the CDR3 is TGTGCCAGCAGCTTAGTCGGACTAGCGGGAGGAAAAGGCGAGCAGTACTTC.

CDR3 in amino acids: CAISASSGGGSSYNEQFF. The DNA for the CDR3 is TGTGCCATCAGTGCGTCTAGCGGGGGGGGATCCTCCTACAATGAGCAGTTCTTC. The chain uses TRBV10-3 and TRBJ2-1; 12 bases line up with TRBD2. Germline lookup yields CDR1 ENHRY and CDR2 SYGVKD. The ends lost 4 bases at V and 0 bases at J; junction bases unmatched: 7. The CDR3 totals 18 residues.

This sequence joins TRBV7-2 and TRBJ2-1, with 10 positions matching TRBD1. Germline CDR1 is SGHTA and CDR2 is FQGNSA. This CDR3 contains 18 residues. Germline trimming cut 3 bases from V and 0 bases from J; bases unmatched to any gene: 8. The CDR3 protein is CASSFRDRGFFSYNEQFF. CDR3 sequence (DNA): TGTGCCAGCAGCTTTCGGGACAGGGGTTTCTTCTCCTACAATGAGCAGTTCTTC.

V is TRBV10-3 and J is TRBJ2-7; 8 bases fit TRBD1. CDR1 is ENHRY and CDR2 is SYGVKD in the germline V gene. Trimming took 5 bases from V and 3 from J; bases not matched to a gene: 6. This CDR3 is built from 14 residues. The CDR3: CAISPDRDGYEQYF. The CDR3 nucleotides read TGTGCCATCAGTCCGGACAGGGACGGCTACGAGCAGTACTTC.

V usage is TRBV7-3 and J usage is TRBJ2-5, with TRBD2 matching over 7 bases. The CDR3 is 14 residues long. Germline CDR1 and CDR2: SGHTA and FQGTGA. The V segment lost 3 bases and the J segment 1 base; nucleotides outside the gene matches: 2. CDR3 amino acids: CASSLGGFQETQYF. The CDR3 region has the DNA TGTGCCAGCAGCTTGGGAGGGTTCCAAGAGACCCAGTACTTC. Full variable domain (outside the CDR3, taken from reference TRBV7-3 and TRBJ2-5): GAGVSQTPSNKVTEKGKYVELRCDPISGHTALYWYRQSLGQGPEFLIYFQGTGAADDSGLPNDRFFAVRPEGSVSTLKIQRTERGDSAVYLCASSLGGFQETQYFGPGTRLLVL.

The chain uses TRBV11-1 and TRBJ2-7; possible D gene TRBD1, 5 bases. The CDR3 consists of 14 residues. The germline V gene encodes CDR1 SGHAT and CDR2 FQDESV (reference sequence). The V end was cut by 1 base, the J end by 4 bases, with 11 bases between. CDR3 coding DNA: TGTGCCAGCAGCTTAGGGACACAAGGTTACGAGCAGTACTTC. This codes for CASSLGTQGYEQYF.

V gene TRBV27 combines with J gene TRBJ2-7, with 7 bases that match TRBD1. CDR1 and CDR2 (germline): MNHEY, SMNVEV (reference sequence). Trimming at V came to 5 bases and at J to 7 bases, leaving 11 bases not matched to a gene. The CDR3 covers 14 residues. In DNA, the CDR3 is TGTGCCAGCAGTCTACGACAGGGAACTCGGGAGCAGTACTTC. Its translation: CASSLRQGTREQYF.